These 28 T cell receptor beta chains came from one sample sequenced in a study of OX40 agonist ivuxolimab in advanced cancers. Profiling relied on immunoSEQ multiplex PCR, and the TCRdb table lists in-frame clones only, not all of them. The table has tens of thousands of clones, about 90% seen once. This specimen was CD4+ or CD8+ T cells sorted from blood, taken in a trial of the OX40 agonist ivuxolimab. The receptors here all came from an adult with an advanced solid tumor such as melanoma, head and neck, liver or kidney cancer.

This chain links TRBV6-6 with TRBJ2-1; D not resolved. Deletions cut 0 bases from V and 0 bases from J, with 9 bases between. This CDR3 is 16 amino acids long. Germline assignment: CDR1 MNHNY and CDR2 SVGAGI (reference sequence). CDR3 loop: CASSYSGGSSYNEQFF. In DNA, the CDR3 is TGTGCCAGCAGTTACTCGGGCGGTAGCTCCTACAATGAGCAGTTCTTC.

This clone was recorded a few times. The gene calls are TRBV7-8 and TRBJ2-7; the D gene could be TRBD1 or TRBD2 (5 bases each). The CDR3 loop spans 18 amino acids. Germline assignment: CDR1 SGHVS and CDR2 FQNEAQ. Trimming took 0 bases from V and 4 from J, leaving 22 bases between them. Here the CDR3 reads CASSLARGWEKIGYEQYF. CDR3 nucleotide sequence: TGTGCCAGCAGCTTAGCAAGGGGCTGGGAGAAAATAGGGTACGAGCAGTACTTC. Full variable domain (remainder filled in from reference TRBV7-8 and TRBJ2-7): GAGVSQSPRYKVAKRGQDVALRCDPISGHVSLFWYQQALGQGPEFLTYFQNEAQLDKSGLPSDRFFAERPEGSVSTLKIQRTQQEDSAVYLCASSLARGWEKIGYEQYFGPGTRLTVT.

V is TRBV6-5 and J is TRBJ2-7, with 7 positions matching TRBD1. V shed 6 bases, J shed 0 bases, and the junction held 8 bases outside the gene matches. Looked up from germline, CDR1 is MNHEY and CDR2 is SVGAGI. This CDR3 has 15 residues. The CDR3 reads CASSGRDSLSYEQYF. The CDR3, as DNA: TGTGCCAGCAGCGGCCGGGACAGCCTCTCCTACGAGCAGTACTTC.

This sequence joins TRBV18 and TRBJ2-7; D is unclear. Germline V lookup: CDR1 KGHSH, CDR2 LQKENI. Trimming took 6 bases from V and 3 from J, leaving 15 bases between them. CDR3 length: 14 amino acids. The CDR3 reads CASSSGGSHYEQYF. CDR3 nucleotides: TGTGCCAGCTCTTCGGGTGGCTCCCACTACGAGCAGTACTTC.

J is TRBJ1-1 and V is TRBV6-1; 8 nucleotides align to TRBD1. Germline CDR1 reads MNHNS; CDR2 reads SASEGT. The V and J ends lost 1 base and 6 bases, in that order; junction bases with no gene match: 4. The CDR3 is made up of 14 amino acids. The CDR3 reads CASSEGTGKPEAFF. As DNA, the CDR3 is TGTGCCAGCAGTGAAGGGACAGGGAAGCCTGAAGCTTTCTTT.

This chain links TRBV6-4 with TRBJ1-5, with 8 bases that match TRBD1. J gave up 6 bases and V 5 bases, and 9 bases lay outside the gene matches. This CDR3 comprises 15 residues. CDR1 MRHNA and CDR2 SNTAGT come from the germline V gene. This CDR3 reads CASSYDYRGGQPQHF. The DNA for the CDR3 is TGTGCCAGCAGTTACGATTACAGGGGGGGTCAGCCCCAGCATTTT.

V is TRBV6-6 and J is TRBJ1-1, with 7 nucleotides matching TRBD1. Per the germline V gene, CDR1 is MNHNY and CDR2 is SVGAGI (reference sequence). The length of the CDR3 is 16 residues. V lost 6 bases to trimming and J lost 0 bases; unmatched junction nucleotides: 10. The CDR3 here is CASSPGGGGMNTEAFF. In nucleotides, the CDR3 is TGTGCCAGCAGCCCCGGGGGAGGGGGCATGAACACTGAAGCTTTCTTT.

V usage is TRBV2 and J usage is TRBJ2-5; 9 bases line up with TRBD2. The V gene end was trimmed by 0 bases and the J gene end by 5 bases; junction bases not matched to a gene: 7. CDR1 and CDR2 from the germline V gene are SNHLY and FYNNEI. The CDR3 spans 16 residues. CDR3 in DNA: TGTGCCAGCAGTGAAGCGCTGGGCGGGGGGGCGGAGACCCAGTACTTC. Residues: CASSEALGGGAETQYF.

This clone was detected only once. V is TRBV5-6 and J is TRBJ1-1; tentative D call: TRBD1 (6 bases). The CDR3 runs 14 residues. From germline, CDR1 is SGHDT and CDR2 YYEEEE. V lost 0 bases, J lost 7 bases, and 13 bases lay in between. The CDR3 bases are TGTGCCAGCAGCTTGGGAGGGGGGTACGGTGAAGCTTTCTTT. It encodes CASSLGGGYGEAFF. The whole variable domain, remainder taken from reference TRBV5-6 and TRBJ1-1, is DAGVTQSPTHLIKTRGQQVTLRCSPKSGHDTVSWYQQALGQGPQFIFQYYEEEERQRGNFPDRFSGHQFPNYSSELNVNALLLGDSALYLCASSLGGGYGEAFFGQGTRLTVV.

This chain's CDR3 is CASSREGFYTEAFF. CDR3 sequence (DNA): TGCGCCAGCTCAAGGGAGGGATTTTACACTGAAGCTTTCTTT. The chain has TRBV5-1 and TRBJ1-1; D unresolved. The CDR3 is made up of 14 amino acids. Per germline, CDR1 SGHRS and CDR2 YFSETQ. V shed 7 bases and J shed 3 bases, with 16 bases lying between them.

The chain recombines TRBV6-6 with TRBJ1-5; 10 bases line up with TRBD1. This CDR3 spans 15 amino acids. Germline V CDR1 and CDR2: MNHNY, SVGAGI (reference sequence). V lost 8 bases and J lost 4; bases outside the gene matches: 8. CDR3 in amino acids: CASRHRTGGNQPQHF. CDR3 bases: TGTGCCAGCCGGCATCGGACAGGGGGGAATCAGCCCCAGCATTTT.

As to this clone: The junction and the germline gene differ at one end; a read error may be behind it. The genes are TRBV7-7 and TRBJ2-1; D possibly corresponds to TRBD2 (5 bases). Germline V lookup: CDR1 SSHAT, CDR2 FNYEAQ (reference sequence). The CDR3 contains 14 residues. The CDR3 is CASSPGLEYNEQFF. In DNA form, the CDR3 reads TGTGCTAGCAGCCCCGGACTGGAATACAATGAGCAGTTCTTC. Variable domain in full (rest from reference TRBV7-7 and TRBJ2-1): GAGVSQSPRYKVTKRGQDVTLRCDPISSHATLYWYQQALGQGPEFLTYFNYEAQPDKSGLPSDRFSAERPEGSISTLTIQRTEQRDSAMYRCASSPGLEYNEQFFGPGTRLTVL.

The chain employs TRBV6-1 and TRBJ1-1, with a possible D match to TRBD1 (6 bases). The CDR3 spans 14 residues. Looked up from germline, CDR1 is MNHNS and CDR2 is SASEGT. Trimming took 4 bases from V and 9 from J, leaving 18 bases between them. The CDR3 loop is CASSVGGAGSKAFF. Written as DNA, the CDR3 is TGTGCCAGCAGTGTGGGGGGGGCAGGATCTAAAGCTTTCTTT.

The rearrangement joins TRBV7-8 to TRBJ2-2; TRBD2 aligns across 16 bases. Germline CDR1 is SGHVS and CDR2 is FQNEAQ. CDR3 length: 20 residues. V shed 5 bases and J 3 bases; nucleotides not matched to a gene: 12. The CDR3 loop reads CASSVRPGLAGGPDTGELFF. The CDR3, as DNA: TGTGCCAGCAGCGTCCGACCGGGACTAGCGGGGGGGCCTGACACCGGGGAGCTGTTTTTT.

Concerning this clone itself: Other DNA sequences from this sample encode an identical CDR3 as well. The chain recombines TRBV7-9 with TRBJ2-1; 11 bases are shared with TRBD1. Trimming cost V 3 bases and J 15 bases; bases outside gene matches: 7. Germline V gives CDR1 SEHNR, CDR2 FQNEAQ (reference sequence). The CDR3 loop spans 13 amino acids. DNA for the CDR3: TGTGCCAGCAGCTTTACCGGGACAGGGGGTTGGTTCTTC. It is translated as CASSFTGTGGWFF.

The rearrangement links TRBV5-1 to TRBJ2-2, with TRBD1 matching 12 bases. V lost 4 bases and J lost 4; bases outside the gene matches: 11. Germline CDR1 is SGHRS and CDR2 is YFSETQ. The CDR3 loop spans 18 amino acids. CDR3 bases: TGCGCCAGCAGCCCAGGGACAGGGGGCGGAGTCGTCACCGGGGAGCTGTTTTTT. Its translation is CASSPGTGGGVVTGELFF.

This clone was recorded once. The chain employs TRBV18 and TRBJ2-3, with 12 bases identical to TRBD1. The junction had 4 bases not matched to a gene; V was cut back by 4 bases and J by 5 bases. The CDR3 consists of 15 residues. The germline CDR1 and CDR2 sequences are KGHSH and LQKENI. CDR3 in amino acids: CASSRGQGAGDTQYF. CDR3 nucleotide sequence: TGTGCCAGCTCACGGGGACAGGGGGCAGGAGATACGCAGTATTTT.

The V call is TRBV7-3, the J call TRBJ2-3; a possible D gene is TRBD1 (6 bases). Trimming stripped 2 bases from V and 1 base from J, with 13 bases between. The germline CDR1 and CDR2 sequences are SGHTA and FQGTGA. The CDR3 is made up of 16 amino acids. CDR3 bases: TGTGCCAGCAGCTTAGACAGGCCGGGTGGCACAGATACGCAGTATTTT. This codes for CASSLDRPGGTDTQYF.

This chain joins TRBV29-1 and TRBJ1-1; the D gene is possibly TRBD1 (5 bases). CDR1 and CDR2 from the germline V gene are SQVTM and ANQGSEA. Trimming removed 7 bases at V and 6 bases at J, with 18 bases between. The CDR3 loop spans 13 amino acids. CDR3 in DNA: TGCAGCGGTAAATCTCAGGGCGGGGCTGAAGCTTTCTTT. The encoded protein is CSGKSQGGAEAFF.

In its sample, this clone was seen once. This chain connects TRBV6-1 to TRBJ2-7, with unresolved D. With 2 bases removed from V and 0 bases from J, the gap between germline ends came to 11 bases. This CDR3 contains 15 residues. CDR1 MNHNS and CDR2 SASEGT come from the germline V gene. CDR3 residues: CASSETGFSSYEQYF. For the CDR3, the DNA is TGTGCCAGCAGTGAAACCGGTTTCAGCTCCTACGAGCAGTACTTC.

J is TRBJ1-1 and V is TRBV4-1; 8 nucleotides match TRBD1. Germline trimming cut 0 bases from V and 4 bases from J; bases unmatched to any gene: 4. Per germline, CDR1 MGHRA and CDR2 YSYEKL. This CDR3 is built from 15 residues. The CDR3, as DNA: TGCGCCAGCAGCCAAGACTCTACAGGGGGCACTGAAGCTTTCTTT. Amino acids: CASSQDSTGGTEAFF.

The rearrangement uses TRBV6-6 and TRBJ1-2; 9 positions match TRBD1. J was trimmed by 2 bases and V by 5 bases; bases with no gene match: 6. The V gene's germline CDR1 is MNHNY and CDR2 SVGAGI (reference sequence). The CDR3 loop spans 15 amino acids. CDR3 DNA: TGTGCCAGCAGTCCCGGGACAGGGAGGAACTATGGCTACACCTTC. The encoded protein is CASSPGTGRNYGYTF.

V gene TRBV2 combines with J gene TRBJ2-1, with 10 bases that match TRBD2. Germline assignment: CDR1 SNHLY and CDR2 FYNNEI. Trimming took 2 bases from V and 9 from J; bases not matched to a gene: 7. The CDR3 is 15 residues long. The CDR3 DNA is TGTGCCAGCAGTGAAAGGGAGCGGGAGGGTAGTGAGCAGTTCTTC. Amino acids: CASSEREREGSEQFF.

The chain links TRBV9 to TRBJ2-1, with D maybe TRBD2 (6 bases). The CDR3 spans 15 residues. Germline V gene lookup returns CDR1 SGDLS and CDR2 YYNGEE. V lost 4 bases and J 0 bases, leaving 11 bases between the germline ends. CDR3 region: CASSPGLHSYNEQFF. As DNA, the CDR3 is TGTGCCAGCAGCCCGGGACTGCACTCCTACAATGAGCAGTTCTTC.

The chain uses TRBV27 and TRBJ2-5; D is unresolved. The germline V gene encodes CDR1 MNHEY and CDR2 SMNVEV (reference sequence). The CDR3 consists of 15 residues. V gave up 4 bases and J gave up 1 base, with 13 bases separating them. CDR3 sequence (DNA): TGTGCCAGCAGTTCACCAGGACGCTTCCAAGAGACCCAGTACTTC. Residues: CASSSPGRFQETQYF.

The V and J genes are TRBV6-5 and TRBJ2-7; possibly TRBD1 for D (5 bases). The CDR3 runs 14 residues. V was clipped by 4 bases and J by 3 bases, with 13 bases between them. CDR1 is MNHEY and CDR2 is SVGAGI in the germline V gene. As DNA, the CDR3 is TGTGCCAGCAGTTCCCTGGGGCAGATCTACGAGCAGTACTTC. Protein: CASSSLGQIYEQYF.

Here the CDR3 DNA reads TGTGCCAGCTCTCTCCGGGACAGGGTAGAGACCCAGTACTTC. Protein sequence: CASSLRDRVETQYF. The chain combines TRBV18 with TRBJ2-5, with 9 bases that match TRBD1. The V and J ends lost 6 bases and 4 bases, in that order; junction bases with no gene match: 6. The CDR3 extends over 14 amino acids. The germline V gene has CDR1 KGHSH and CDR2 LQKENI.

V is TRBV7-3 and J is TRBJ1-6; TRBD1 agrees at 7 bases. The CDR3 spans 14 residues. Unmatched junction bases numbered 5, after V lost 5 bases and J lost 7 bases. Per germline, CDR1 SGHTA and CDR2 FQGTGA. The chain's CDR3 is CASSQGQNNSPLHF. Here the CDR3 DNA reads TGTGCCAGCAGCCAGGGACAGAACAATTCACCCCTCCACTTT. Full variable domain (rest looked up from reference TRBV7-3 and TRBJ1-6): GAGVSQTPSNKVTEKGKYVELRCDPISGHTALYWYRQSLGQGPEFLIYFQGTGAADDSGLPNDRFFAVRPEGSVSTLKIQRTERGDSAVYLCASSQGQNNSPLHFGNGTRLTVT.